The 5 T cell receptor beta chains listed next were all sequenced from one sample in a study of cytomegalovirus exposure and HLA in healthy donors. Clones were sequenced by immunoSEQ multiplex PCR, and TCRdb holds only the in-frame ones, with some missing. The sample lists roughly 68,000 clones, nearly 96% seen once, with about 4.5% in the top ten. Sequencing was done on a sample of PBMCs. The receptors derive from a woman aged 18-35 years in good health and CMV-seropositive.

The chain has TRBV5-4 and TRBJ2-1; 14 bases map to TRBD2. This CDR3 is 16 amino acids long. Germline V gives CDR1 SGHNT, CDR2 YYREEE (reference sequence). Trimming took 4 bases from V and 4 from J; bases not matched to a gene: 4. CDR3 region: CASSVGLAGAYNEQFF. As DNA, the CDR3 is TGTGCCAGCAGCGTGGGACTAGCGGGAGCGTACAATGAGCAGTTCTTC.

The gene calls are TRBV4-3 and TRBJ2-6, with a weak D call TRBD1 (5 bases). The CDR3 consists of 18 residues. The ends were cut back, 0 bases at V and 3 bases at J, with 15 bases in the middle. In germline, CDR1 is LGHNA, CDR2 YSLEER. CDR3 sequence reads: CASSQEVGGAYGANVLTF. CDR3 bases: TGCGCCAGCAGCCAAGAAGTTGGTGGGGCATATGGGGCCAACGTCCTGACTTTC.

The chain combines TRBV7-2 with TRBJ2-3, with D tentatively TRBD2 (6 bases). The CDR3 extends over 14 amino acids. Germline CDR1 reads SGHTA; CDR2 reads FQGNSA. Trimming pared 3 bases from V and 6 bases from J, leaving 13 bases between. CDR3 nucleotides: TGTGCCAGCAGCTTTAGCGGAGCACATGATACGCAGTATTTT. It encodes CASSFSGAHDTQYF.

The chain uses TRBV5-1 and TRBJ2-3, with 7 bases aligning to TRBD2. CDR1 is SGHRS and CDR2 is YFSETQ in the germline V gene. The V and J ends lost 4 bases and 6 bases, in that order; junction bases with no gene match: 8. This CDR3 region has 14 residues. DNA for the CDR3: TGCGCCAGCAGCCCACCAGCCGGGGGGGATACGCAGTATTTT. This translates into CASSPPAGGDTQYF.

This clone was detected only once. This rearrangement joins TRBV27 to TRBJ2-7; D remains ambiguous. The CDR3 covers 13 residues. CDR1 MNHEY and CDR2 SMNVEV come from the germline V gene (reference sequence). V lost 8 bases and J lost 7, with 18 bases in between. CDR3 nucleotide sequence: TGTGCCAGCCGTGAGACGCGCTCCGGGGAGCAGTACTTC. The encoded protein is CASRETRSGEQYF.